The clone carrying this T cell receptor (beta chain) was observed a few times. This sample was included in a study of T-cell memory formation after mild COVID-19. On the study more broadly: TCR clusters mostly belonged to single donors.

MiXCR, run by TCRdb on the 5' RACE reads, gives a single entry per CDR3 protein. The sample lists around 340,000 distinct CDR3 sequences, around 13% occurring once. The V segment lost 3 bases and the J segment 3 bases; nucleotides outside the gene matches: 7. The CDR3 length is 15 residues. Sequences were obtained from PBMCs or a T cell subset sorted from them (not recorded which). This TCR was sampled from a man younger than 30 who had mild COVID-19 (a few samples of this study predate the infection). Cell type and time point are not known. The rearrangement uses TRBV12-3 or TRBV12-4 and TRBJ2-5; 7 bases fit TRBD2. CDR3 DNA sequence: TGTGCCAGCAGTTTCCGGGACTATGGGGAAGAGACCCAGTACTTC. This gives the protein CASSFRDYGEETQYF.